Shown below are 17 T cell receptor beta chains from a single sample sequenced in a study of T-cell memory formation after mild COVID-19. TCRdb analysed the 5' RACE reads with MiXCR anew, one entry per CDR3 protein. The data show a few hundred thousand distinct CDR3 sequences, under 25% seen once. Sample: PBMCs or a T cell subset sorted from them (not recorded which). These receptor sequences come from a man between 18 and 35 years old who had mild COVID-19 (a few samples of this study predate the infection). Cell type and time point are not known.

This clonotype was counted a few times. The chain recombines TRBV7-2 with TRBJ2-5; tentatively, D is TRBD2 (5 bases). CDR1 is SGHTA and CDR2 is FQGNSA in the germline V gene. The CDR3 spans 15 residues. Trimming removed 1 base from V and 3 bases from J, with 12 bases in between. The chain's CDR3 is CASSLVAPGKETQYF. The CDR3 region has the DNA TGTGCCAGCAGCTTAGTGGCACCGGGAAAAGAGACCCAGTACTTC.

The rearrangement joins TRBV21-1 to TRBJ1-5; TRBD1, the table's D call, was not compared with the DNA. TRBV21-1 is listed as a pseudogene. The CDR3 contains 15 residues. The CDR3 protein is CASPPTGGINQPQHF. CDR3 DNA: TGTGCCAGCCCACCGACAGGGGGTATCAATCAGCCCCAGCATTTT.

This clonotype was found a few times. V is TRBV7-2 and J is TRBJ2-5; D possibly corresponds to TRBD1 (6 bases). Trimming removed 5 bases at V and 1 base at J, with 14 bases between. The CDR3 loop spans 15 amino acids. Germline V gene data show CDR1 as SGHTA and CDR2 as FQGNSA. The CDR3 loop reads CASSPNRVSQETQYF. In DNA form, the CDR3 reads TGTGCCAGCAGCCCGAACAGGGTCTCCCAAGAGACCCAGTACTTC.

The J gene is TRBJ1-2, the V gene TRBV12-3 or TRBV12-4; D gene uncertain. V lost 6 bases and J 8 bases, leaving 16 bases between the germline ends. The CDR3 length is 13 residues. The CDR3 is CASSPGRERGYTF. Written as DNA, the CDR3 is TGTGCCAGCAGCCCTGGGAGGGAACGAGGCTACACCTTC.

This chain joins TRBV19 and TRBJ2-7; D remains unclear. CDR3 length equals 9 residues. V was pared by 10 bases and J by 7 bases, with 8 bases between. Looked up from germline, CDR1 is LNHDA and CDR2 is SQIVND (reference sequence). The CDR3 bases are TGTGCCATGATGAATGAGCAGTACGTC. This translates into CAMMNEQYV.

The chain is built from TRBV20-1 and TRBJ2-3; D is unresolved. The germline gives CDR1 DFQATT, CDR2 SNEGSKA (reference sequence). The CDR3 contains 14 residues. V dropped 3 bases and J dropped 0 bases, with 10 bases sitting between them. This chain's CDR3 is CSARGRMSTDTQYF. CDR3 bases: TGCAGTGCTAGGGGAAGGATGAGCACAGATACGCAGTATTTT.

Only a few counts were recorded for this clonotype. The J gene is TRBJ1-3, the V gene TRBV7-9; D is unresolved. Germline loops: CDR1 SEHNR, CDR2 FQNEAQ (reference sequence). V dropped 1 base and J dropped 2 bases, with 18 bases sitting between them. This CDR3 has 18 residues. The CDR3 sequence: CASSLGLGARGPGNTIYF. DNA of the CDR3: TGTGCCAGCAGCTTAGGTCTCGGCGCCCGTGGTCCTGGAAACACCATATATTTT.

This clonotype was counted between two and nine times. The CDR3 sequence: CASSRQGVMVGYTF. CDR3 sequence (DNA): TGTGCCAGCAGTAGACAGGGAGTGATGGTAGGCTACACCTTC. The chain recombines TRBV6-6 with TRBJ1-2; 7 nucleotides agree with TRBD1. Germline CDR1 MNHNY, CDR2 SVGAGI (reference sequence). This CDR3 region has 14 residues. V gave up 5 bases and J gave up 8 bases; unmatched junction bases: 11.

The rearrangement joins TRBV10-3 to TRBJ2-6; TRBD2 matches at 7 bases. The CDR3 is 15 amino acids. Germline loops: CDR1 ENHRY, CDR2 SYGVKD. Trimming cost V 3 bases and J 2 bases; bases outside gene matches: 1. CDR3 nucleotide sequence: TGTGCCATCAGTGACAGCGGGGCTGGGGCCAACGTCCTGACTTTC. Translated: CAISDSGAGANVLTF.

This clonotype has just a few counts. J is TRBJ2-5 and V is TRBV6-5; the match to TRBD2 covers 8 bases. This CDR3 is 15 amino acids long. The ends lost 6 bases at V and 4 bases at J; junction bases unmatched: 10. Germline loops: CDR1 MNHEY, CDR2 SVGAGI. CDR3 sequence: CASSWTSRGGETQYF. CDR3 in DNA: TGTGCCAGCAGCTGGACTAGCCGCGGGGGAGAGACCCAGTACTTC.

This clonotype was detected a few times. The chain uses TRBV7-6 and TRBJ2-1; a possible D gene is TRBD2 (6 bases). The CDR3 contains 18 residues. Per germline, CDR1 SGHVS and CDR2 FNYEAQ. V was clipped by 1 base and J by 6 bases, with 22 bases between them. CDR3 loop: CASSLGEDGGKESNEQFF. DNA of the CDR3: TGTGCCAGCAGCTTAGGGGAGGACGGAGGGAAGGAAAGCAATGAGCAGTTCTTC.

The chain recombines TRBV29-1 with TRBJ2-7; D is ambiguous. CDR3 length: 13 amino acids. Deletions cut 5 bases from V and 1 base from J, with 12 bases between. Germline assignment: CDR1 SQVTM and CDR2 ANQGSEA. The CDR3 DNA sequence: TGCAGCGTTTCCACGGCAGGTTCCTACGAGCAGTACGTC. It yields the protein CSVSTAGSYEQYV.

The rearrangement uses TRBV6-5 and TRBJ2-1, with 10 nucleotides matching TRBD2. Germline trimming cut 4 bases from V and 2 bases from J; bases unmatched to any gene: 5. CDR3 length equals 16 residues. In germline, CDR1 is MNHEY, CDR2 SVGAGI. CDR3 sequence: CASSSRAGGPYNEQFF. Written as DNA, the CDR3 is TGTGCCAGCAGTTCTCGAGCGGGGGGGCCCTACAATGAGCAGTTCTTC.

Of note for this clonotype: A read error may account for a junction end that differs from germline. The chain joins TRBV6-1 to TRBJ1-1, with a possible D match to TRBD1 (6 bases). Germline CDR1 and CDR2: MNHNS and SASEGT. This CDR3 spans 13 amino acids. The CDR3 bases are TGTGCCAGCAGTAGACTAAGGGACACTGAAGATTTCTTT. Translated, it gives CASSRLRDTEDFF.

This clonotype was observed a handful of times. The gene calls are TRBV7-9 and TRBJ2-5; no firm D call. This CDR3 comprises 14 residues. Between the trimmed V and J ends, which lost 1 base and 1 base, there was a span of 7 bases. Germline V gives CDR1 SEHNR, CDR2 FQNEAQ (reference sequence). The CDR3 here is CASSLVRLQETQYF. The DNA of the CDR3 is TGTGCCAGCAGCTTAGTTCGGCTCCAAGAGACCCAGTACTTC.

The genes are TRBV4-1 and TRBJ2-7, with TRBD1 matching over 8 bases. Germline assignment: CDR1 MGHRA and CDR2 YSYEKL. The CDR3 is 15 residues long. J gave up 2 bases and V 4 bases, and 7 bases lay outside the gene matches. CDR3 protein: CASSPRDRQAYEQYF. The CDR3, as DNA: TGCGCCAGCAGCCCTCGGGACAGGCAGGCCTACGAGCAGTACTTC.

This clonotype was seen more than once but under ten times. V gene TRBV4-1 combines with J gene TRBJ2-1; 8 bases are shared with TRBD2. J lost 9 bases, V lost 1 base, and 8 bases had no gene match. Germline V gives CDR1 MGHRA, CDR2 YSYEKL. The CDR3 totals 15 residues. The CDR3 nucleotides read TGCGCCAGCAGCCAAGTAACCGGGAGCGGGGGTGAGCAGTTCTTC. Its protein product is CASSQVTGSGGEQFF.